This TCR beta chain was recovered during a study of blood T cells in healthy people across ages. Study-wide findings and caveats: With unsorted PBMCs, a conclusive comparison of naive versus antigen-experienced cells was not possible. It was not known whether donors were CMV positive (a possible confounder of expanded clonotype changes).

Every participating donor contributed around 9.5 milliliters of peripheral blood through a draw. A remark on this clonotype: Antigen specificity is unknown.

In germline, CDR1 is WNHNN, CDR2 SYGVQD (reference sequence). V was trimmed by 11 bases and J by 2 bases, leaving 19 bases between them. This CDR3 has 14 amino acids. Primed by a sample-barcoded 5' primer and a J-beta primer mix, a second PCR proceeded for about 6 to 12 cycles. Unique molecular identifiers of 12 random nucleotides labeled each cDNA. A single record per CDR3 protein comes from TCRdb applying MiXCR to the 5' RACE reads. The data contain about 1.4 million distinct CDR3 sequences, around 59% of them singletons. Sample: blood. This receptor was identified in a man between 18 and 35 years old in good health. J is TRBJ2-7 and V is TRBV10-1; maybe TRBD1 (6 bases). The CDR3 is CAASQTGLTYEQYF. Written as DNA, the CDR3 is TGCGCCGCGAGTCAGACAGGCCTAACCTACGAGCAGTACTTC.